One sample yielded the 15 T cell receptor beta chains listed below, sequenced in a study of blood T cell repertoires in COVID-19. Clones were read by immunoSEQ multiplex PCR, and TCRdb kept only the in-frame ones, dropping some. The repertoire has hundreds of thousands of clones, 75% to 90% of them found once; the top ten carry 0.85% to 0.95%. Material for sequencing was PBMCs or T cells enriched from blood (not recorded which). Every receptor here comes from a middle-aged man who had been exposed to COVID-19.

The chain combines TRBV10-3 with TRBJ1-1, with 7 bases identical to TRBD1. V shed 10 bases, J shed 4 bases, and the junction held 9 bases outside the gene matches. The CDR3 sequence is 13 residues long. Germline V gives CDR1 ENHRY, CDR2 SYGVKD. This CDR3 reads CANAPSGGTEAFF. For the CDR3, the DNA is TGTGCCAACGCCCCCTCAGGGGGCACTGAAGCTTTCTTT.

The V and J genes are TRBV20-1 and TRBJ2-2; 7 positions agree with TRBD1. The CDR3 spans 11 residues. The junction had 2 bases not matched to a gene; V was cut back by 4 bases and J by 9 bases. Germline assignment: CDR1 DFQATT and CDR2 SNEGSKA (reference sequence). The CDR3 sequence is CSANRGWELFF. In DNA form, the CDR3 reads TGCAGTGCTAACAGGGGCTGGGAGCTGTTTTTT.

This chain links TRBV27 with TRBJ1-4; the match to TRBD1 covers 8 bases. The CDR3 sequence is 14 residues long. J gave up 7 bases and V 1 base, and 2 bases lay outside the gene matches. In germline, CDR1 is MNHEY, CDR2 SMNVEV (reference sequence). In nucleotides, the CDR3 is TGTGCCAGCAGTTTATGGCAGGGGGCTGAAAAACTGTTTTTT. Its protein is CASSLWQGAEKLFF.

V and J are TRBV6-5 and TRBJ2-3; TRBD2 matches 7 bases. The CDR3 is 15 amino acids. The V gene end was trimmed by 3 bases and the J gene end by 6 bases; junction bases not matched to a gene: 9. Germline CDR1 MNHEY, CDR2 SVGAGI. CDR3 DNA sequence: TGTGCCAGCAGTTATGGCGGGGGATCGTCGGATACGCAGTATTTT. This encodes CASSYGGGSSDTQYF.

The chain employs TRBV6-5 and TRBJ2-5, with no clear D. The CDR3 is 12 residues long. The germline V and J ends were trimmed by 7 bases and 2 bases, with 8 bases remaining between them. Germline V gene lookup returns CDR1 MNHEY and CDR2 SVGAGI. The CDR3 coding sequence is TGTGCCAGCACGTGGCAGCAAGAGACCCAGTACTTC. Translated: CASTWQQETQYF.

V and J are TRBV7-9 and TRBJ2-1, with 9 nucleotides matching TRBD2. Germline assignment: CDR1 SEHNR and CDR2 FQNEAQ (reference sequence). V trimming: 5 bases; J trimming: 4 bases; junction bases outside the gene matches: 9. This CDR3 region has 16 residues. The CDR3 DNA reads as TGTGCCAGCAGCCCAAGCGGGGGGAAGGAGTACAATGAGCAGTTCTTC. It encodes CASSPSGGKEYNEQFF.

CDR3 nucleotide sequence: TGTGCCAGCAGCTTATCCCTAGCCAACTACGAGCAGTACTTC. Encoded protein: CASSLSLANYEQYF. The chain has TRBV7-2 and TRBJ2-7, with a weak D call TRBD2 (5 bases). Trimming left V 2 bases short and J 3 bases short, with 11 bases between. The CDR3 sequence is 14 residues long. The germline gives CDR1 SGHTA, CDR2 FQGNSA.

As for this clone: Other DNA sequences of this sample code for an identical CDR3. The V gene is TRBV19, the J gene TRBJ1-2; tentative D call: TRBD1 (6 bases). Germline V gene sequence: CDR1 LNHDA, CDR2 SQIVND (reference sequence). This CDR3 region has 14 residues. V lost 4 bases and J 0 bases, leaving 9 bases between the germline ends. CDR3 amino acids: CASSRGQTNYGYTF. CDR3 DNA sequence: TGTGCCAGTAGTAGGGGACAAACTAACTATGGCTACACCTTC.

Here the CDR3 reads CASSDPGQGIGPQHF. As DNA, the CDR3 is TGTGCCAGCAGCGACCCCGGACAGGGAATCGGCCCCCAGCATTTT. J is TRBJ1-5 and V is TRBV2; 8 bases agree with TRBD1. The V gene's germline CDR1 is SNHLY and CDR2 FYNNEI. The CDR3 length is 15 residues. The V gene end was trimmed by 6 bases and the J gene end by 10 bases; junction bases not matched to a gene: 14.

A few counts support this clone. The chain carries TRBV2 and TRBJ1-2, with D perhaps TRBD1 (6 bases). Trimming pared 6 bases from V and 4 bases from J, leaving 18 bases between. The CDR3 loop spans 15 amino acids. CDR1 and CDR2 (germline): SNHLY, FYNNEI. The CDR3 protein is CASRTKGGEGYGYTF. In nucleotides, the CDR3 is TGTGCCAGCAGGACGAAAGGGGGGGAGGGCTATGGCTACACCTTC.

This chain connects TRBV5-4 to TRBJ2-3; 10 bases are a match to TRBD1. There are 15 residues in the CDR3. The germline V gene has CDR1 SGHNT and CDR2 YYREEE (reference sequence). V lost 4 bases, J lost 4 bases, and 6 bases stayed unmatched. The CDR3 region has the DNA TGTGCCAGCAGCCACCGGGACAGGGGATCAGATACGCAGTATTTT. This translates into CASSHRDRGSDTQYF.

The rearrangement links TRBV27 to TRBJ2-2; the D gene is possibly TRBD2 (6 bases). The CDR3 is 17 amino acids. Trimming shortened V by 5 bases and J by 4 bases, and 20 bases separated the two germline ends. Germline-derived CDR1 and CDR2 are MNHEY and SMNVEV (reference sequence). The CDR3 loop reads CASSLLRSGLITGELFF. For the CDR3, the DNA is TGTGCCAGCAGTCTCCTGAGAAGCGGGCTAATCACCGGGGAGCTGTTTTTT.

For the CDR3, the DNA is TGTGCCAGCAGCCCTTATAGCAATCAGCCCCAGCATTTT. Residues: CASSPYSNQPQHF. The chain uses TRBV28 and TRBJ1-5; D uncertain. CDR3 length: 13 amino acids. CDR1 MDHEN and CDR2 SYDVKM come from the germline V gene. V lost 6 bases and J 0 bases, leaving 6 bases between the germline ends.

The count of this clone is one. The V gene is TRBV6-5, the J gene TRBJ2-1; perhaps TRBD2 as D (5 bases). Trimming removed 2 bases at V and 8 bases at J, with 10 bases between. This CDR3 comprises 13 residues. Germline CDR1 MNHEY, CDR2 SVGAGI. In DNA form, the CDR3 reads TGTGCCAGCAGTTACACTCCTAGCCATGAGCAGTTCTTC. This gives the protein CASSYTPSHEQFF.

A few counts support this clone. This rearrangement joins TRBV2 to TRBJ1-1; no clear D gene. The CDR3 extends over 14 amino acids. The V gene lost 3 bases and the J gene lost 1 base, with 9 bases spanning the gap. Germline loops: CDR1 SNHLY, CDR2 FYNNEI. The CDR3 DNA sequence: TGTGCCAGCAGTGATTACAGCCGGAACACTGAAGCTTTCTTT. It is translated as CASSDYSRNTEAFF.